Below, one T cell receptor beta chain is given with its context. V was clipped by 4 bases and J by 0 bases; unmatched bases: 5. The germline V gene has CDR1 LNHNV and CDR2 YYDKDF (reference sequence). The CDR3 is 16 residues long. The data originate from a study of blood T cell repertoires in COVID-19. Assay used: immunoSEQ multiplex PCR; TCRdb lists only in-frame clones, some missing. Altogether 150,000 or so clones are present, 80% to 90% being singletons, with the ten largest covering 8% to 9%. Sequenced: peripheral blood. The receptor's source is a human donor with acute or convalescent COVID-19. The donor label of this sample is uncertain. This sequence joins TRBV15 and TRBJ1-3, with TRBD1 matching over 8 bases. CDR3 nucleotide sequence: TGTGCCACCAGCACACAGGGGGGATTCTCTGGAAACACCATATATTTT. Translation gives CATSTQGGFSGNTIYF.